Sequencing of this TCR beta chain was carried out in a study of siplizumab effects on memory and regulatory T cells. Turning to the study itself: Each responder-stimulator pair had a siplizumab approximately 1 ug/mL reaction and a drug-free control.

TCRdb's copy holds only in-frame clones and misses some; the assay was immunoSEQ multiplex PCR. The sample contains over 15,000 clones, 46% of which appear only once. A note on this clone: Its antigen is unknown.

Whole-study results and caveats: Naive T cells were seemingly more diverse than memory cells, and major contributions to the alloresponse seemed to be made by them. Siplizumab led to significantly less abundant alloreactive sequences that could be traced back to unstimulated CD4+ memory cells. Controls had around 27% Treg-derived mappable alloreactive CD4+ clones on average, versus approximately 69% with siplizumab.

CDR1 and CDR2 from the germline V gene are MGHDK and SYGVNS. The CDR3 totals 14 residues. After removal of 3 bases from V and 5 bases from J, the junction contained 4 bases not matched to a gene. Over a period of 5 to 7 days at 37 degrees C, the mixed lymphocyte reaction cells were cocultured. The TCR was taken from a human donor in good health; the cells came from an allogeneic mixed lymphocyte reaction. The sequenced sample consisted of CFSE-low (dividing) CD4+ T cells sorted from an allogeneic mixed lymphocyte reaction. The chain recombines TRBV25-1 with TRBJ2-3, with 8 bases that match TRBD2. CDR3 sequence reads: CASSEAGGIDTQYF. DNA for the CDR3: TGTGCCAGCAGTGAGGCGGGGGGAATAGATACGCAGTATTTT.